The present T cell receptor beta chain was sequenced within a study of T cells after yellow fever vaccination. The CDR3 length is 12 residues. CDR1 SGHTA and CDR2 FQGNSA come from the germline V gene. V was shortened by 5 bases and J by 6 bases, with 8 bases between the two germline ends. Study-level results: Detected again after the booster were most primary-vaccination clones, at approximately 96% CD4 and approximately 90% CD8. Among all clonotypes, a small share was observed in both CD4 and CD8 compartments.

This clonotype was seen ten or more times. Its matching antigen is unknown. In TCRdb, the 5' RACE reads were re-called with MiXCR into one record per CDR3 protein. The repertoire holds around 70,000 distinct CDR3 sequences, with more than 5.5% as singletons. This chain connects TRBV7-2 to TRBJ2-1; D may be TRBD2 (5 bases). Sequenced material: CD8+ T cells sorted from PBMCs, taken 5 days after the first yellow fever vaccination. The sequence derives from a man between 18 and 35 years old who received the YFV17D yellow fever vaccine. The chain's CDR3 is CASSPLGNEQFF. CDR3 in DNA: TGTGCCAGCAGCCCACTAGGCAATGAGCAGTTCTTC.